This entry lists 30 T cell receptor beta chains sequenced from one sample in a study of blood T cell repertoires in COVID-19. Data came from immunoSEQ multiplex PCR; TCRdb stores just in-frame clones and leaves some out. The sample contains under 150,000 clones, around nine tenths of which appear only once. Sequences were obtained from peripheral blood. The receptor set was obtained from a man aged 50 to 59 with active or convalescent COVID-19.

The chain has TRBV13 and TRBJ2-5; 11 bases are shared with TRBD2. Germline trimming cut 3 bases from V and 5 bases from J; bases unmatched to any gene: 5. The germline CDR1 and CDR2 sequences are PRHDT and FYEKMQ (reference sequence). The length of the CDR3 is 15 residues. The CDR3: CASSFSGGAEETQYF. The DNA for the CDR3 is TGTGCCAGCAGCTTTAGCGGGGGGGCAGAGGAGACCCAGTACTTC. Together with reference TRBV13 and TRBJ2-5, the CDR3 gives the full variable domain: AAGVIQSPRHLIKEKRETATLKCYPIPRHDTVYWYQQGPGQDPQFLISFYEKMQSDKGSIPDRFSAQQFSDYHSELNMSSLELGDSALYFCASSFSGGAEETQYFGPGTRLLVL.

The chain combines TRBV29-1 with TRBJ2-7; the match to TRBD1 covers 10 bases. The V gene's germline CDR1 is SQVTM and CDR2 ANQGSEA. The V segment lost 3 bases and the J segment 7 bases; nucleotides outside the gene matches: 6. There are 13 residues in the CDR3. The DNA of the CDR3 is TGCAGCGTTGATAGGACAGGGGGAGGGGAGCAGTACTTC. Translating it yields CSVDRTGGGEQYF.

The chain combines TRBV27 with TRBJ1-6, with D hard to call. CDR3 length equals 12 residues. Trimming took 5 bases from V and 9 from J, leaving 8 bases between them. The germline CDR1 and CDR2 sequences are MNHEY and SMNVEV (reference sequence). Here the CDR3 DNA reads TGTGCCAGCAGTAACACGGGTTCACCCCTCCACTTT. The encoded protein is CASSNTGSPLHF.

The chain links TRBV11-2 to TRBJ2-2, with D unclear. The CDR3 contains 15 residues. With 3 bases removed from V and 4 bases from J, the gap between germline ends came to 12 bases. Looked up from germline, CDR1 is SGHAT and CDR2 is FQNNGV. The CDR3 region is CASSLALSATGELFF. The CDR3 DNA reads TGTGCCAGCAGCTTGGCCCTCTCTGCCACCGGGGAGCTGTTTTTT.

The CDR3 sequence is CASSYSTGGLPTF. CDR3 DNA: TGTGCCAGCAGTTACTCGACCGGGGGGCTCCCCACCTTC. The chain has TRBV6-6 and TRBJ1-2; tentative D call: TRBD1 (6 bases). Trimming pared 0 bases from V and 13 bases from J, leaving 15 bases between. CDR3 size: 13 residues. Looked up from germline, CDR1 is MNHNY and CDR2 is SVGAGI (reference sequence).

This clone was detected once. The chain recombines TRBV18 with TRBJ2-7; D is undetermined. Germline loops: CDR1 KGHSH, CDR2 LQKENI. V was cut by 3 bases and J by 5 bases, with 11 bases left in between. The CDR3 sequence is 13 residues long. The CDR3 region is CASSPTGGNEQYF. CDR3 sequence (DNA): TGTGCCAGCTCACCGACGGGTGGCAACGAGCAGTACTTC.

CDR3 protein: CASSRSGFEKLFF. The CDR3 DNA is TGCGCCAGCAGCCGGAGTGGGTTTGAAAAACTGTTTTTT. The V and J genes are TRBV4-1 and TRBJ1-4, with D unresolved. CDR3 size: 13 residues. From germline, CDR1 is MGHRA and CDR2 YSYEKL. Trimming stripped 4 bases from V and 7 bases from J, with 10 bases between.

The chain carries TRBV7-8 and TRBJ2-3; TRBD2 matches 8 bases. V gave up 1 base and J gave up 4 bases; unmatched junction bases: 7. The CDR3 spans 16 residues. Per the germline V gene, CDR1 is SGHVS and CDR2 is FQNEAQ. CDR3 sequence (DNA): TGTGCCAGCAGCTTAGTGACGGGAGGGCCAGCAGATACGCAGTATTTT. Protein sequence: CASSLVTGGPADTQYF.

The chain has TRBV7-2 and TRBJ1-1; a weak D match, TRBD1 (6 bases). The CDR3 has 16 amino acids. V was shortened by 5 bases and J by 4 bases, with 20 bases between the two germline ends. The V gene's germline CDR1 is SGHTA and CDR2 FQGNSA. Here the CDR3 DNA reads TGTGCCAGCAGCGCGCAAGATAGGGGGGGCAGCACTGAAGCTTTCTTT. It codes for CASSAQDRGGSTEAFF.

The J gene is TRBJ1-5, the V gene TRBV20-1; TRBD1 is a possible D gene (6 bases). The V gene's germline CDR1 is DFQATT and CDR2 SNEGSKA (reference sequence). The germline V and J ends were trimmed by 3 bases and 3 bases, with 12 bases remaining between them. The CDR3 length is 14 residues. The CDR3: CSASSGHPNQPQHF. The CDR3, as DNA: TGCAGTGCTAGTTCGGGACACCCCAATCAGCCCCAGCATTTT.

V is TRBV7-9 and J is TRBJ2-4, with D uncertain. V was trimmed by 0 bases and J by 0 bases, leaving 3 bases between them. The germline V gene has CDR1 SEHNR and CDR2 FQNEAQ (reference sequence). The CDR3 is made up of 14 amino acids. The DNA for the CDR3 is TGTGCCAGCAGCTTAGCGGCAGCCAAAAACATTCAGTACTTC. Encoded protein: CASSLAAAKNIQYF.

V usage is TRBV5-1 and J usage is TRBJ2-5; TRBD1 is a possible D gene (6 bases). The CDR3 length is 14 residues. Germline lookup yields CDR1 SGHRS and CDR2 YFSETQ. V gave up 4 bases and J gave up 5 bases, with 15 bases separating them. CDR3 bases: TGCGCCAGCAGCCCAGGACAGTTGGCGGAGACCCAGTACTTC. Protein product: CASSPGQLAETQYF.

The CDR3 region is CSVVGRGQLTQYF. DNA for the CDR3: TGCAGCGTTGTGGGCAGGGGGCAACTTACGCAGTATTTT. The V and J genes are TRBV29-1 and TRBJ2-3, with 8 bases aligning to TRBD1. This CDR3 is built from 13 residues. V dropped 4 bases and J dropped 8; count of bases not matched to a gene: 8. The germline V gene encodes CDR1 SQVTM and CDR2 ANQGSEA.

The chain has TRBV6-5 and TRBJ1-4, with 7 bases identical to TRBD1. This CDR3 has 15 residues. In germline, CDR1 is MNHEY, CDR2 SVGAGI. After removal of 6 bases from V and 6 bases from J, the junction contained 10 bases not matched to a gene. CDR3 residues: CASSPGTVRDEKLFF. The CDR3 DNA sequence: TGTGCCAGCAGCCCCGGGACAGTGAGGGATGAAAAACTGTTTTTT.

J is TRBJ1-4 and V is TRBV19; 7 positions match TRBD1. Germline CDR1 reads LNHDA; CDR2 reads SQIVND (reference sequence). The trim removed 5 bases at V and 7 bases at J, leaving 7 bases unmatched. The CDR3 runs to 14 residues. CDR3 sequence: CASSPTNRGEKLFF. DNA of the CDR3: TGTGCCAGTAGTCCAACAAACAGGGGTGAAAAACTGTTTTTT.

The rearrangement uses TRBV6-6 and TRBJ1-3; D is unresolved. The CDR3 runs to 13 residues. In germline, CDR1 is MNHNY, CDR2 SVGAGI (reference sequence). Trimming pared 8 bases from V and 0 bases from J, leaving 8 bases between. The CDR3 loop is CASVLSSGNTIYF. The CDR3 region has the DNA TGTGCCAGCGTTTTGAGCTCTGGAAACACCATATATTTT.

The J gene is TRBJ1-1, the V gene TRBV29-1, with 7 positions matching TRBD1. The CDR3 runs to 14 residues. V lost 2 bases, J lost 2 bases, and 5 bases stayed unmatched. Germline V CDR1 and CDR2: SQVTM, ANQGSEA. CDR3 sequence reads: CSVESGQSNTEAFF. The CDR3 nucleotides read TGCAGCGTTGAATCGGGACAGTCCAACACTGAAGCTTTCTTT.

In this sample, this clone turned up once. The chain is built from TRBV4-1 and TRBJ1-4; TRBD1 matches 8 bases. There are 16 residues in the CDR3. With V trimmed by 7 bases and J by 0 bases, 7 bases remained unmatched. Per the germline V gene, CDR1 is MGHRA and CDR2 is YSYEKL. CDR3 amino acids: CASTGDRSATNEKLFF. CDR3 coding DNA: TGCGCCAGCACCGGGGACAGGTCCGCAACTAATGAAAAACTGTTTTTT.

This chain joins TRBV4-3 and TRBJ2-5, with TRBD1 matching 7 bases. CDR1 is LGHNA, CDR2 YSLEER, per germline. The CDR3 totals 13 residues. Trimming removed 5 bases from V and 6 bases from J; junction bases left unmatched: 6. The DNA of the CDR3 is TGCGCCAGCAGCACCCGACAGGGACAGACCCAGTACTTC. Its protein is CASSTRQGQTQYF.

This rearrangement joins TRBV19 to TRBJ1-6; maybe TRBD1 (6 bases). This CDR3 is 15 amino acids long. CDR1 is LNHDA and CDR2 is SQIVND in the germline V gene (reference sequence). V lost 4 bases and J 8 bases, leaving 15 bases between the germline ends. The CDR3, as DNA: TGTGCCAGTAGTACGGAACAGGGAGAGCATTCACCCCTCCACTTT. Translating gives CASSTEQGEHSPLHF.

Only one count was recorded for this clone. This chain links TRBV29-1 with TRBJ2-5; tentatively, D is TRBD1 (5 bases). Germline V gene data show CDR1 as SQVTM and CDR2 as ANQGSEA. The ends were cut back, 5 bases at V and 4 bases at J, with 11 bases in the middle. The CDR3 consists of 12 residues. This CDR3 is CSVLNRRETQYF. The CDR3 DNA sequence: TGCAGCGTTCTGAACAGGAGAGAGACCCAGTACTTC. The whole variable domain, remainder taken from reference TRBV29-1 and TRBJ2-5, is SAVISQKPSRDICQRGTSLTIQCQVDSQVTMMFWYRQQPGQSLTLIATANQGSEATYESGFVIDKFPISRPNLTFSTLTVSNMSPEDSSIYLCSVLNRRETQYFGPGTRLLVL.

V gene TRBV11-2 combines with J gene TRBJ2-5, with 14 bases aligning to TRBD2. The CDR3 is 15 residues long. J lost 5 bases, V lost 2 bases, and 1 base had no gene match. Germline V CDR1 and CDR2: SGHAT, FQNNGV. For the CDR3, the DNA is TGTGCCAGCAGCTTAAGACTAGCGGGGGGGGAGACCCAGTACTTC. It encodes CASSLRLAGGETQYF. Supplemented by reference TRBV11-2 and TRBJ2-5, the full variable domain reads EAGVAQSPRYKIIEKRQSVAFWCNPISGHATLYWYQQILGQGPKLLIQFQNNGVVDDSQLPKDRFSAERLKGVDSTLKIQPAKLEDSAVYLCASSLRLAGGETQYFGPGTRLLVL.

The V gene is TRBV5-1, the J gene TRBJ2-3, with D possibly TRBD1 on 5 matching bases. Germline CDR1 SGHRS, CDR2 YFSETQ. V shed 0 bases and J shed 1 base, with 12 bases lying between them. CDR3 length: 16 amino acids. In DNA form, the CDR3 reads TGCGCCAGCAGCTTGGAGGACACCCCGGGCACAGATACGCAGTATTTT. This encodes CASSLEDTPGTDTQYF.

The chain recombines TRBV28 with TRBJ1-3; 11 nucleotides agree with TRBD1. V gave up 3 bases and J gave up 4 bases; unmatched junction bases: 11. Germline CDR1 and CDR2: MDHEN and SYDVKM. The CDR3 spans 18 residues. CDR3 in amino acids: CASSFVRSGTGGGNTIYF. CDR3 nucleotide sequence: TGTGCCAGCAGTTTTGTTCGGTCCGGGACAGGGGGAGGAAACACCATATATTTT.

This clone turned up a few times. CDR3 amino acids: CAISEQGAAFF. The DNA for the CDR3 is TGTGCCATCAGTGAGCAAGGGGCTGCTTTCTTT. The chain links TRBV10-3 to TRBJ1-1; perhaps TRBD1 as D (5 bases). Germline CDR1 and CDR2: ENHRY and SYGVKD. This CDR3 has 11 amino acids. V lost 2 bases, J lost 11 bases, and 9 bases lay in between.

In nucleotides, the CDR3 is TGTGCCAGTTATCCCCGGAGCGGGAGCTCCTACAATGAGCAGTTCTTC. The encoded protein is CASYPRSGSSYNEQFF. The genes are TRBV2 and TRBJ2-1, with TRBD2 identical over 8 bases. CDR3 length: 16 amino acids. Germline assignment: CDR1 SNHLY and CDR2 FYNNEI. Trimming took 9 bases from V and 0 from J; bases not matched to a gene: 10. The full variable domain, completed using reference TRBV2 and TRBJ2-1, is EPEVTQTPSHQVTQMGQEVILRCVPISNHLYFYWYRQILGQKVEFLVSFYNNEISEKSEIFDDQFSVERPDGSNFTLKIRSTKLEDSAMYFCASYPRSGSSYNEQFFGPGTRLTVL.

The genes are TRBV5-4 and TRBJ2-7, with D maybe TRBD1 (5 bases). There are 12 residues in the CDR3. From germline, CDR1 is SGHNT and CDR2 YYREEE (reference sequence). The V end was cut by 3 bases, the J end by 4 bases, with 8 bases between. DNA for the CDR3: TGTGCCAGCAGCTCCCCAGGGTACGAGCAGTACTTC. Translating gives CASSSPGYEQYF.

V is TRBV19 and J is TRBJ1-5, with 7 bases aligning to TRBD1. Germline-derived CDR1 and CDR2 are LNHDA and SQIVND (reference sequence). This CDR3 is built from 15 residues. The trim removed 7 bases at V and 11 bases at J, leaving 17 bases unmatched. This CDR3 is CASNPGGTAVVAQHF. The DNA for the CDR3 is TGTGCCAGTAACCCAGGGGGGACAGCCGTTGTGGCCCAGCATTTT.

The V and J genes are TRBV4-3 and TRBJ2-5; perhaps TRBD1 as D (6 bases). V shed 1 base and J shed 1 base, with 16 bases lying between them. The germline V gene has CDR1 LGHNA and CDR2 YSLEER. The CDR3 loop spans 17 amino acids. Here the CDR3 reads CASSQVVPGETQETQYF. The DNA of the CDR3 is TGCGCCAGCAGCCAAGTGGTTCCAGGGGAAACCCAAGAGACCCAGTACTTC.

This chain connects TRBV5-1 to TRBJ2-1; D is perhaps TRBD2 (6 bases). CDR3 length: 15 residues. The V end was cut by 0 bases, the J end by 9 bases, with 16 bases between. The germline CDR1 and CDR2 sequences are SGHRS and YFSETQ. The CDR3 nucleotides are TGCGCCAGCAGCTTGGCGGGAGATTTGGGTATTGAGCAGTTCTTC. Its translation is CASSLAGDLGIEQFF.